The clone carrying this T cell receptor beta chain was picked up a small number of times. This specimen comes from a study of T-cell memory formation after mild COVID-19. CDR3 length: 15 amino acids. Deletions cut 6 bases from V and 5 bases from J, with 19 bases between. Germline V lookup: CDR1 MNHEY, CDR2 SMNVEV (reference sequence). TCRdb re-derived calls from the 5' RACE reads in MiXCR, one entry per CDR3 protein. The data hold under 650,000 distinct CDR3 sequences, with roughly 17% observed a single time. Sequences were obtained from PBMCs or a T cell subset sorted from them (not recorded which). The chain recombines TRBV27 with TRBJ2-5, with D tentatively TRBD1 (6 bases). The origin of this receptor is an adult woman who had mild COVID-19 (a few samples of this study predate the infection). Cell type and time point are not known. CDR3 loop: CASRSSDRLIETQYF. The DNA of the CDR3 is TGTGCCAGCAGAAGTTCGGACAGACTGATTGAGACCCAGTACTTC.